One and the same sample provided the 2 T cell receptor beta chains below, sequenced in a study of cytomegalovirus exposure and HLA in healthy donors (dated by TCRdb to about 2017). Receptor amplification or capture employed the immunoSEQ multiplex PCR assay. A mixture of 60 forward primers for TCR Vbeta segments and 13 reverse primers for TCR Jbeta segments was used in the multiplex PCR. Entries here come from immuneACCESS through TCRdb and include only in-frame sequences with V and J called. Some clones fail to appear in such tables; in the studies checked, an unresolved V gene covers under half of the shortfall, and the cause of the remainder is unknown. In this sample the table shows some 150,000 clones, roughly three quarters of which occur a single time. Approximately 5.1% of the sample is in the top ten clones. Sequencing was done on a sample of PBMCs. These receptors were taken from a male donor in good health and CMV-seronegative.

The V call is TRBV19, the J call TRBJ2-1; TRBD2 matches 8 bases. CDR1 and CDR2 from the germline V gene are LNHDA and SQIVND (reference sequence). Losses at the gene ends were 3 bases for V and 7 bases for J; bases not matched to a gene: 8. This CDR3 contains 15 residues. CDR3 DNA sequence: TGTGCCAGTAGTATTCTGGCGGGGGGTTGGAATGAGCAGTTCTTC. This encodes CASSILAGGWNEQFF.

This chain uses TRBV5-6 with TRBJ1-3; TRBD1 agrees at 7 bases. Germline CDR1 and CDR2: SGHDT and YYEEEE. The V gene end was trimmed by 3 bases and the J gene end by 1 base; junction bases not matched to a gene: 16. The CDR3 runs 19 residues. The DNA of the CDR3 is TGTGCCAGCAGCTCTCCGGGACAGTGGGGTTTGCCGTCTGGAAACACCATATATTTT. Translated, it gives CASSSPGQWGLPSGNTIYF.